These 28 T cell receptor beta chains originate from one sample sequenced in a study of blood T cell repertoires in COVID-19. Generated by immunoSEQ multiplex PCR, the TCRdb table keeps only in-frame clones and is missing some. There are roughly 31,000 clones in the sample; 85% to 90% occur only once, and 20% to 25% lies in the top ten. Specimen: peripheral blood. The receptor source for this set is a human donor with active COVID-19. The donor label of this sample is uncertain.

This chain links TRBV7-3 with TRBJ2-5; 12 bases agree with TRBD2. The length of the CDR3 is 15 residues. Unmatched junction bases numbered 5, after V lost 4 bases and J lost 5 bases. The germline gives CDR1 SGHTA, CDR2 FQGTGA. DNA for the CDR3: TGTGCCAGCAGCTCTAGCGGGAGGGGTCTGGAGACCCAGTACTTC. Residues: CASSSSGRGLETQYF.

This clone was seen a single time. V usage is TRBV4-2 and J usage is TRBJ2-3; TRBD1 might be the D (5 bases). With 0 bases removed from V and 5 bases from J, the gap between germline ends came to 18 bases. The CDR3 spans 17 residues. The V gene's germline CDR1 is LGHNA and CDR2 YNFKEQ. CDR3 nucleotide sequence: TGTGCCAGCAGCCAAGAAAGCGCCAGGGCATCGGTAGATACGCAGTATTTT. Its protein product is CASSQESARASVDTQYF.

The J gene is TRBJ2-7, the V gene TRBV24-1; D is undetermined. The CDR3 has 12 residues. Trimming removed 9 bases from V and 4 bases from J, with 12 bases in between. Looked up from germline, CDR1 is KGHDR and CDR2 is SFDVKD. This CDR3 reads CATWLVWYEQYF. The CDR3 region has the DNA TGTGCCACCTGGCTAGTATGGTACGAGCAGTACTTC.

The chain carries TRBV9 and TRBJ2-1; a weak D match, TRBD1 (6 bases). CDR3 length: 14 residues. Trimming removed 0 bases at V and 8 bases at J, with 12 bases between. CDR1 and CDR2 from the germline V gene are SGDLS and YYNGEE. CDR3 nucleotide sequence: TGTGCCAGCAGCGTAGACAGGGAGCGCGATGAGCAGTTCTTC. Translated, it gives CASSVDRERDEQFF.

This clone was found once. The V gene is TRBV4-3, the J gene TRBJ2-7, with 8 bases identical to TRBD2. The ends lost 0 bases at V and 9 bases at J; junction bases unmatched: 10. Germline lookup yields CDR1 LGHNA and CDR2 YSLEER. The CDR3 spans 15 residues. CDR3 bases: TGCGCCAGCAGCCAAGATCTATTGGCGGGAGGTCCGCAGTACTTC. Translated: CASSQDLLAGGPQYF.

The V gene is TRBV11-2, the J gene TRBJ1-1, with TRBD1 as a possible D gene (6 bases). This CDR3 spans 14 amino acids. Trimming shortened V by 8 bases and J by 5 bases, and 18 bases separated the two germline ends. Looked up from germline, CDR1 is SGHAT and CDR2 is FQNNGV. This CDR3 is CASGRGGTLTEAFF. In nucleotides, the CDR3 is TGTGCCAGCGGCAGGGGTGGTACTTTGACTGAAGCTTTCTTT.

The CDR3 sequence is CAISEWRGPTDTQYF. DNA for the CDR3: TGTGCCATCAGTGAATGGCGGGGGCCCACAGATACGCAGTATTTT. This chain joins TRBV10-3 and TRBJ2-3; D might be TRBD2 (7 bases). With 3 bases removed from V and 2 bases from J, the gap between germline ends came to 12 bases. Per germline, CDR1 ENHRY and CDR2 SYGVKD. This CDR3 comprises 15 residues.

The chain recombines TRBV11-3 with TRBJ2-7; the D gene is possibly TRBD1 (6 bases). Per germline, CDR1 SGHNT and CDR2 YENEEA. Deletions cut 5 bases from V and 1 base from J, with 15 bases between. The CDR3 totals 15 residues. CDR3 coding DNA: TGTGCCAGCAGCCCCGAGGGGGACCTGTCCTACGAGCAGTACTTC. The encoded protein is CASSPEGDLSYEQYF.

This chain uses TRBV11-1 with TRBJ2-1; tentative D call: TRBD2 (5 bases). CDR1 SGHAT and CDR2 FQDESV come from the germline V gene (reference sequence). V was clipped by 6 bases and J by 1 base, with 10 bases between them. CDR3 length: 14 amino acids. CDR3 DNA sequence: TGTGCCAGCAGTGACGAGGGATCCTACAATGAGCAGTTCTTC. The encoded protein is CASSDEGSYNEQFF.

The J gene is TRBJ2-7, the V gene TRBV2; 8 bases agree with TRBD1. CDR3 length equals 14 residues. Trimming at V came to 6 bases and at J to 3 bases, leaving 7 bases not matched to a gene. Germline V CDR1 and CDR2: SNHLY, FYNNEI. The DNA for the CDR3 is TGTGCCAGCAGAGCCGGGACAGGAAGCTACGAGCAGTACTTC. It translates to CASRAGTGSYEQYF.

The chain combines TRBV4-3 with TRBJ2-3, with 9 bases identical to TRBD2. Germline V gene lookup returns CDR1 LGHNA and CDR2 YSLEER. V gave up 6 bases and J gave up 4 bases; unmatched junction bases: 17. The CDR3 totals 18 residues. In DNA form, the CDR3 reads TGCGCCAGCAGTCCAAGATCGGCGGCTAGCGGGATCTCAGATACGCAGTATTTT. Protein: CASSPRSAASGISDTQYF.

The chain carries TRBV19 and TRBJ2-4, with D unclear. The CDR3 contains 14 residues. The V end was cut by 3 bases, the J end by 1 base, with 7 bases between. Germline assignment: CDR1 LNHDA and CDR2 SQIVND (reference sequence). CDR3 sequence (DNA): TGTGCCAGTAGTATGGCAGCGGCCAAAAACATTCAGTACTTC. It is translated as CASSMAAAKNIQYF.

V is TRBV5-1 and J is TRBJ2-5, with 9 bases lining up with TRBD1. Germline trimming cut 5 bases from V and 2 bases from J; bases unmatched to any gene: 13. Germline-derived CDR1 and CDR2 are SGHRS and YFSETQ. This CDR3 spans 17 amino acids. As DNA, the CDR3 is TGCGCCAGCAGTTTGACCCGGGACAGGGATTTACAAGAGACCCAGTACTTC. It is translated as CASSLTRDRDLQETQYF.

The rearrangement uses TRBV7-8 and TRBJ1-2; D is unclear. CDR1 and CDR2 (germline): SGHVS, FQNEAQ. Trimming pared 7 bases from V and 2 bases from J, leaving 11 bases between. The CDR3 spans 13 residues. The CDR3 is CASNPAGNYGYTF. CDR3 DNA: TGTGCCAGCAACCCCGCGGGGAACTATGGCTACACCTTC.

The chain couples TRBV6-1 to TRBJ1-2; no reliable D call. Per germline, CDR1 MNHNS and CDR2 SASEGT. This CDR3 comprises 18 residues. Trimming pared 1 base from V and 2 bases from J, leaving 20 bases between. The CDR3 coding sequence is TGTGCCAGCAGTGAAGAGGTATCCGGTGGAGATCTAAACTATGGCTACACCTTC. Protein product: CASSEEVSGGDLNYGYTF.

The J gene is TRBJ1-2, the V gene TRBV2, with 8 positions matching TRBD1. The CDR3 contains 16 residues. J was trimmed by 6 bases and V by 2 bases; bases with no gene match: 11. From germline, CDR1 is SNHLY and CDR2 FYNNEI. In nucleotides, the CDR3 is TGTGCCAGCAGTGAAAGGGGACAGGCGTCGATGGATGGCTACACCTTC. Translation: CASSERGQASMDGYTF.

Written as DNA, the CDR3 is TGTGCCAGCAGCCCACTGGGACTAGCGGGGGGGCATCAAGCAGATACGCAGTATTTT. It codes for CASSPLGLAGGHQADTQYF. This chain uses TRBV11-2 with TRBJ2-3; 16 bases match TRBD2. V shed 5 bases, J shed 4 bases, and the junction held 12 bases outside the gene matches. The CDR3 runs to 19 residues. In germline, CDR1 is SGHAT, CDR2 FQNNGV.

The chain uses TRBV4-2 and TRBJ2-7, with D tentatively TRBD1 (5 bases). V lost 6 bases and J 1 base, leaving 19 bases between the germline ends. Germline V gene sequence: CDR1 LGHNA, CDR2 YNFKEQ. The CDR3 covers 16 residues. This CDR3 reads CASRPSPGSFSYEQYF. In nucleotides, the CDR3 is TGTGCCAGCAGACCTTCCCCAGGGTCTTTTTCCTACGAGCAGTACTTC.

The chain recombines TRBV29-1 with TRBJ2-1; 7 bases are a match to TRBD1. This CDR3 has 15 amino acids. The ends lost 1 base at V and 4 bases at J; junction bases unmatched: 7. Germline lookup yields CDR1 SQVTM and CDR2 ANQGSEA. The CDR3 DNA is TGCAGCGTTGAAGTATGGGACAGTAAGTACAATGAGCAGTTCTTC. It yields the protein CSVEVWDSKYNEQFF.

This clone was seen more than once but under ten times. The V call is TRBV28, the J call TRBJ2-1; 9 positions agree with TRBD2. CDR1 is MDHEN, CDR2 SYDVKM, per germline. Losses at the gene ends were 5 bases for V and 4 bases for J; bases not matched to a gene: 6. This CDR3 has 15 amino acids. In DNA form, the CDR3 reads TGTGCCAGCAGTCCCCGGACTAGCGCTTACAATGAGCAGTTCTTC. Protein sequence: CASSPRTSAYNEQFF.

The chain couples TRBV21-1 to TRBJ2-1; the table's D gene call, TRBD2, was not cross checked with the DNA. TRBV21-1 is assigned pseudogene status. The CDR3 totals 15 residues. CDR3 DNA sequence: TGTGCCAAGAAGAGAAGAACCCTTTTATACAATGAGCAGTTCTTC. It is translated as CAKKRRTLLYNEQFF.

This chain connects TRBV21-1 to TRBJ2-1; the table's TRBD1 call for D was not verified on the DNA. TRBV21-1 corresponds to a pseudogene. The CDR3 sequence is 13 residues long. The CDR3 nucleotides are TGTGCCTTACGGAGGACAGGGGGTAATGAGCAGTTCTTC. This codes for CALRRTGGNEQFF.

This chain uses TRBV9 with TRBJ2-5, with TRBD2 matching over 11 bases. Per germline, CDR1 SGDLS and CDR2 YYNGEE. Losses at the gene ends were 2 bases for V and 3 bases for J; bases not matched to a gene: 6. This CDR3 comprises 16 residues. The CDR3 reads CASSVQPLAGEETQYF. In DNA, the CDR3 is TGTGCCAGCAGCGTTCAACCACTAGCGGGGGAAGAGACCCAGTACTTC.

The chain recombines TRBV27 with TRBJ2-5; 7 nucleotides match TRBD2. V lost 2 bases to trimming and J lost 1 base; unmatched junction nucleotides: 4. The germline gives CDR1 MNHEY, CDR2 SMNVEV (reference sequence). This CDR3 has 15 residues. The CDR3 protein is CASSLGERGQETQYF. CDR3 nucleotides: TGTGCCAGCAGTTTAGGCGAGCGGGGCCAAGAGACCCAGTACTTC.

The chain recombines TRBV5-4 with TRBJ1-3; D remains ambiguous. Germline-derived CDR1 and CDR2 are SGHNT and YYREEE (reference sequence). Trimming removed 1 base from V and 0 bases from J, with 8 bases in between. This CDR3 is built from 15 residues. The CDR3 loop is CASSLYPLSGNTIYF. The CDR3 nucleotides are TGTGCCAGCAGCTTGTACCCACTCTCTGGAAACACCATATATTTT.

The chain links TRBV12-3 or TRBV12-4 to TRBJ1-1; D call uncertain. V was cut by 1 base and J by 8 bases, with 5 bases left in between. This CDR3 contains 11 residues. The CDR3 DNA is TGTGCCAGCAGTTTAGTTGTAGAAGCTTTCTTT. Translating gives CASSLVVEAFF.

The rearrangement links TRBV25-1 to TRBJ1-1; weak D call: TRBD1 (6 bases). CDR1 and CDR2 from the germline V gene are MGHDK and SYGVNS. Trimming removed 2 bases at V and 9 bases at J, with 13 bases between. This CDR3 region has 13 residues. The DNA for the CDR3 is TGTGCCAGCAGTGAAACAGGGACACAGAAAGCTTTCTTT. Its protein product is CASSETGTQKAFF.

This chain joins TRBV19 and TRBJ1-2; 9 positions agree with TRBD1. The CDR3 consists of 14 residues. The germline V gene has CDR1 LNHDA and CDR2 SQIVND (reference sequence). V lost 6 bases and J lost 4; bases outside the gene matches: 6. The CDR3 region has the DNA TGTGCCAGTAGAAAGGGACAGGGTGTCTATGGCTACACCTTC. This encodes CASRKGQGVYGYTF.